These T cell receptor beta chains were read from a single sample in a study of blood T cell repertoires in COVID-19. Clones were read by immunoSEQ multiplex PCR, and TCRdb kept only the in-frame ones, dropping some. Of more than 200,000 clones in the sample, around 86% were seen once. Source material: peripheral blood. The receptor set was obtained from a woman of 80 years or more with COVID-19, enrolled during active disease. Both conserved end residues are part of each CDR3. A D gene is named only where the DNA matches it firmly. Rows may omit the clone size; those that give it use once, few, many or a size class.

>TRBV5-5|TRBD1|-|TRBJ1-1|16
CASSLAPGQRVNEAFF
TGTGCCAGCAGCTTGGCTCCGGGACAGCGAGTTAATGAAGCTTTCTTT
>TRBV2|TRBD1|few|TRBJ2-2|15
CASSPTGRSTGELFF
TGTGCCAGCAGTCCGACAGGGCGTAGCACCGGGGAGCTGTTTTTT
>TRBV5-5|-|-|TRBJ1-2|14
CASSLFTGNYGYTF
TGTGCCAGCAGCTTGTTCACAGGAAACTATGGCTACACCTTC
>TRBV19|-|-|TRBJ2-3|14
CATREQPYTDTQYF
TGTGCCACCCGGGAGCAGCCCTACACAGATACGCAGTATTTT
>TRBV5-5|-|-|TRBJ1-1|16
CASSPRVRGMNTEAFF
TGTGCCAGCAGCCCACGAGTCAGGGGTATGAACACTGAAGCTTTCTTT
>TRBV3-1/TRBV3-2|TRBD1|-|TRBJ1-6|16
CASSSRQGRNNSPLHF
TGTGCCAGCAGCTCCCGACAGGGGCGAAATAATTCACCCCTCCACTTT
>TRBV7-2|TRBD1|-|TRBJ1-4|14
CASSADRGDEKLFF
TGTGCCAGCAGCGCAGACAGGGGTGACGAAAAACTGTTTTTT
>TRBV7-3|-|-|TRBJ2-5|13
CASSPSRLETQYF
TGTGCCAGCAGCCCTAGTCGGTTAGAGACCCAGTACTTC
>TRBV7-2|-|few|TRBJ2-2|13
CASSFRVAGELFF
TGTGCCAGCAGCTTCAGGGTAGCCGGGGAGCTGTTTTTT
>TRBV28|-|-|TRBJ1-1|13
CAVLGHPMTEAFF
TGTGCCGTCCTCGGACACCCGATGACTGAAGCTTTCTTT
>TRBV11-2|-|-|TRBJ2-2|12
CASSLGIGAGVF
TGTGCCAGCAGCTTAGGGATTGGGGCAGGGGTTTTT
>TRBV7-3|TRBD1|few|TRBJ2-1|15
CASSLGTGGLNEQFF
TGTGCCAGCAGTCTGGGGACAGGGGGTCTGAATGAGCAGTTCTTC
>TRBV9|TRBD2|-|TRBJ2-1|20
CASSVGRLESRLAGDNEQFF
TGTGCCAGCAGCGTAGGGCGCCTCGAGAGCCGCCTAGCGGGAGACAATGAGCAGTTCTTC
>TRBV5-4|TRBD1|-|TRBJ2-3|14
CASLQGQRSDTQYF
TGTGCCAGCCTACAGGGGCAGCGGTCAGATACGCAGTATTTT
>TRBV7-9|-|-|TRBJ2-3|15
CASSLGVRGTDTQYF
TGTGCCAGCAGCTTAGGGGTCCGGGGCACAGATACGCAGTATTTT
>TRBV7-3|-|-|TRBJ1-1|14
CASSLMRESAEAFF
TGTGCCAGCAGCTTAATGAGGGAATCCGCTGAAGCTTTCTTT
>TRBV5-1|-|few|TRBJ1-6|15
CASSLDQAGNSPLHF
TGCGCCAGCAGCTTGGATCAAGCAGGCAATTCACCCCTCCACTTT
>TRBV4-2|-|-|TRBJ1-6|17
CASSQEGGASYNSPLHF
TGTGCCAGCAGCCAAGAGGGGGGGGCTTCCTATAATTCACCCCTCCACTTT
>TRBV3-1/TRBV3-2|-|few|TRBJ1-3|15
CASSQDGSSGNTIYF
TGTGCCAGCAGCCAAGATGGCAGCTCTGGAAACACCATATATTTT
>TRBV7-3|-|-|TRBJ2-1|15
CASSPLRGQGNEQFF
TGTGCCAGCAGCCCCCTCAGGGGACAAGGCAATGAGCAGTTCTTC
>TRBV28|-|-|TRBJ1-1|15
CASSLGSAGGTEAFF
TGTGCCAGCAGTTTGGGTTCTGCGGGGGGCACTGAAGCTTTCTTT
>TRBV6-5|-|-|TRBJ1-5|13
CASKGQGNQPQHF
TGTGCCAGCAAGGGGCAGGGAAATCAGCCCCAGCATTTT
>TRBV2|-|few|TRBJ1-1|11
CASSDNVEAFF
TGTGCCAGCAGTGACAATGTTGAAGCTTTCTTT
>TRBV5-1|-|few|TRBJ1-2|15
CASSLAGGVSYGYTF
TGCGCCAGCAGCTTAGCGGGAGGCGTCTCCTATGGCTACACCTTC
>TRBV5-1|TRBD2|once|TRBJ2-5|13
CASSPLAGETQYF
TGCGCCAGCAGTCCCCTAGCGGGGGAGACCCAGTACTTC
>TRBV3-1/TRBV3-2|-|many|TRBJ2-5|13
CASSQLSKETQYF
TGTGCCAGCAGCCAGCTTAGCAAAGAGACCCAGTACTTC
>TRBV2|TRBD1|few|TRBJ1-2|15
CASSRGGTGGSGYTF
TGTGCCAGCAGCCGCGGCGGGACAGGGGGGTCTGGCTACACCTTC
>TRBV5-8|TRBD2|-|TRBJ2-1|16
CASSRGLAGIIHEQFF
TGTGCCAGCAGCCGGGGACTAGCGGGAATTATCCATGAGCAGTTCTTC
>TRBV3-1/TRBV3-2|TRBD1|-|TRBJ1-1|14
CASSGTGYSSEAFF
TGTGCCAGCAGCGGGACAGGTTATAGTAGTGAAGCTTTCTTT
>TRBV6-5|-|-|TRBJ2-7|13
CASRRLGSYEQYF
TGTGCCAGCAGGCGACTGGGGAGCTACGAGCAGTACTTC
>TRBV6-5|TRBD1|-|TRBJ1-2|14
CASSIQGAGYGYTF
TGTGCCAGCAGCATACAGGGGGCAGGGTATGGCTACACCTTC
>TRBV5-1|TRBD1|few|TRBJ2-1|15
CASSWSGTAYNEQFF
TGCGCCAGCAGCTGGTCCGGGACAGCATACAATGAGCAGTTCTTC
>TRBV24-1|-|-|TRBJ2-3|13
CATSSSGTDTQYF
TGTGCCACCAGTTCCTCTGGCACAGATACGCAGTATTTT
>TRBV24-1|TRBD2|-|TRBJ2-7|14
CATSGGSGNYEQYF
TGTGCCACCAGTGGGGGTAGCGGGAACTACGAGCAGTACTTC
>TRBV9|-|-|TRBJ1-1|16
CASSAPPGGFYTEAFF
TGTGCCAGCAGCGCTCCGCCGGGGGGGTTTTACACTGAAGCTTTCTTT
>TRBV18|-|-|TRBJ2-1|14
CASSPGQKYNEQFF
TGTGCCAGCTCACCGGGGCAGAAATACAATGAGCAGTTCTTC
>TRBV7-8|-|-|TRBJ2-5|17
CASSLDRAGQRTGTQYF
TGTGCCAGCAGCTTAGATCGGGCAGGACAGCGGACGGGGACCCAGTACTTC
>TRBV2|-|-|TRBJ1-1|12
CAGKTVNTEAFF
TGTGCCGGCAAGACAGTGAACACTGAAGCTTTCTTT
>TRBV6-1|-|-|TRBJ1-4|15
CASSEEDSGGEKLFF
TGTGCCAGCAGTGAAGAGGACAGCGGCGGCGAAAAACTGTTTTTT
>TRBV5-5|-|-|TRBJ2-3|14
CASLTGPSTDTQYF
TGTGCCAGCTTGACAGGTCCTAGCACAGATACGCAGTATTTT
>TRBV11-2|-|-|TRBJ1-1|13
CASSSSPSGEAFF
TGTGCCAGCAGCTCCAGCCCGAGCGGTGAAGCTTTCTTT
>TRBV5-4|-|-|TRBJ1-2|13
CASSKDGLYGYTF
TGTGCCAGCAGCAAGGACGGACTCTATGGCTACACCTTC
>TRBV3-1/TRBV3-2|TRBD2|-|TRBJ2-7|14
CASSPYSSGYEQYF
TGTGCCAGCAGCCCATACTCTAGCGGATACGAGCAGTACTTC
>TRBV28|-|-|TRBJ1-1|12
CASSSVNTEAFF
TGTGCCAGCAGTTCCGTGAACACTGAAGCTTTCTTT
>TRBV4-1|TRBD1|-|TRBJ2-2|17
CASSQALLGTGIGELFF
TGCGCCAGCAGCCAAGCTCTTCTCGGGACAGGGATCGGGGAGCTGTTTTTT
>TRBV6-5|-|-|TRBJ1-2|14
CASSYDGLNYGYTF
TGTGCCAGCAGTTACGACGGACTTAACTATGGCTACACCTTC
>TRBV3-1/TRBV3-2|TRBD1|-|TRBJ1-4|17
CASSPWDSLPTNEKLFF
TGTGCCAGCAGCCCCTGGGACAGCCTCCCAACTAATGAAAAACTGTTTTTT
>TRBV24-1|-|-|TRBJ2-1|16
CATSDLKVGRGREQFF
TGTGCCACCAGTGATTTGAAGGTCGGGAGAGGTCGGGAGCAGTTCTTC
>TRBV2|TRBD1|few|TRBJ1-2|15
CASSLSGGNNYGYTF
TGTGCCAGCAGCCTATCAGGGGGGAATAACTATGGCTACACCTTC
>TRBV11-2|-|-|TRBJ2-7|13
CVSSLVTGYEQYF
TGTGTCAGCAGCTTAGTTACCGGCTACGAGCAGTACTTC
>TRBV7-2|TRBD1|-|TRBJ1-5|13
CASSDRVGQPQHF
TGTGCCAGCAGCGACAGGGTTGGTCAGCCCCAGCATTTT
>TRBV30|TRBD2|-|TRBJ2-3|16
CAWSGKASGPTDTQYF
TGTGCCTGGAGTGGGAAAGCTAGCGGGCCAACAGATACGCAGTATTTT
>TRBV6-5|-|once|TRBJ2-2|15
CASRPGTINTGELFF
TGTGCCAGCAGACCTGGTACAATTAACACCGGGGAGCTGTTTTTT
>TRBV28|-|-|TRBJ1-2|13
CASSLYLRDGYTF
TGTGCCAGCAGCTTATATCTCAGGGATGGCTACACCTTC
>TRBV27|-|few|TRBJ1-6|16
CASSSLGGSYNSPLHF
TGTGCCAGCAGTTCCTTGGGAGGCTCCTATAATTCACCCCTCCACTTT
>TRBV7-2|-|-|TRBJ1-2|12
CASSLARSGYTF
TGTGCCAGCAGCTTAGCTCGGAGTGGCTACACCTTC
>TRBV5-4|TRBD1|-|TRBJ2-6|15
CASRGQGAGANVLTF
TGTGCCAGCAGGGGGCAGGGGGCTGGGGCCAACGTCCTGACTTTC
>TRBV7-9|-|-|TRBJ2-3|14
CASSLGASTDTQYF
TGTGCCAGCAGCCTTGGGGCGAGCACAGATACGCAGTATTTT
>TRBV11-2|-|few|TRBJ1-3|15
CASSLWDKAGNTIYF
TGTGCCAGCAGCTTATGGGACAAGGCTGGGAACACCATATATTTT